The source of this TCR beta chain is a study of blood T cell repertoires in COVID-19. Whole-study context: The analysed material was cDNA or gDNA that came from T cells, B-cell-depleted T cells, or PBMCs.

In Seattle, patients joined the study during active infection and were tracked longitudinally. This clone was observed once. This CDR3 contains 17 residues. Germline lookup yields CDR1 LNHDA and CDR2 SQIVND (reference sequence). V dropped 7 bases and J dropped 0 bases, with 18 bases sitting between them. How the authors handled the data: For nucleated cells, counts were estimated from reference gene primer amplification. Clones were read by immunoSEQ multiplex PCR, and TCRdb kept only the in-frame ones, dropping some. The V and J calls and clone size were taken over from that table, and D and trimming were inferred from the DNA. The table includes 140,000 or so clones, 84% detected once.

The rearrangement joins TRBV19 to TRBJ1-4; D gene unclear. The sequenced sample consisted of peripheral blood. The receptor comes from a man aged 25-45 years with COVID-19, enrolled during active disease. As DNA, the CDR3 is TGTGCCAGTACAACCTCTCATGCGGGAGCAACTAATGAAAAACTGTTTTTT. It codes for CASTTSHAGATNEKLFF.